This paragraph reports one TCR beta chain. The J segment lost 3 bases and the V segment lost 3 bases, leaving 5 bases of the junction unmatched. This CDR3 has 15 amino acids. From germline, CDR1 is SGHNT and CDR2 YENEEA. This sample is part of a study of blood T cell repertoires in COVID-19. Study context: COVID-19 samples from acute and convalescent phases originated in the United States, Italy and Spain. T cells, B-cell-depleted T cells, or PBMCs supplied cDNA or gDNA.

Per the original methods: Cell counts per sample came from amplifying reference gene primers. This table comes from immunoSEQ multiplex PCR, and its TCRdb copy is limited to in-frame clones, with some not included. V, J and clone size were drawn from that table, and D and trimming were deduced from the DNA. The table has approximately 230,000 clones, more than 70% seen once. The sequence came from a woman between 25 and 40 years old with COVID-19, enrolled during active disease. The sample taken for sequencing was peripheral blood. The chain uses TRBV11-3 and TRBJ1-2; 9 bases are shared with TRBD1. The CDR3 coding sequence is TGTGCCAGCAGCTTCCCGGGACAGGGAGACTATGGCTACACCTTC. Protein: CASSFPGQGDYGYTF.